The 32 T cell receptor beta chains given below trace back to one sample, sequenced in a study of blood T cell repertoires in COVID-19. Produced via immunoSEQ multiplex PCR; TCRdb's table is partial and in-frame only. The data hold some 200,000 clones, with 60% to 85% observed a single time. Source material: peripheral blood. Receptor source: an older woman with acute or convalescent COVID-19.

V and J are TRBV10-2 and TRBJ2-5; the D gene is possibly TRBD2 (6 bases). Germline values: CDR1 WSHSY, CDR2 SAAADI. The CDR3 contains 13 residues. V shed 5 bases and J shed 5 bases, with 12 bases lying between them. Written as DNA, the CDR3 is TGCGCCAGCAGTTCGACGGCGGGGGAGACCCAGTACTTC. This encodes CASSSTAGETQYF.

The rearrangement uses TRBV10-3 and TRBJ1-2; a possible D gene is TRBD1 (5 bases). V lost 0 bases and J 6 bases, leaving 14 bases between the germline ends. The CDR3 has 15 residues. Looked up from germline, CDR1 is ENHRY and CDR2 is SYGVKD. The CDR3 region is CAISESGSGLNGYTF. The CDR3 bases are TGTGCCATCAGTGAGTCAGGGTCAGGGCTCAATGGCTACACCTTC.

The V call is TRBV6-1, the J call TRBJ1-1; D gene unclear. This CDR3 has 13 amino acids. Deletions cut 3 bases from V and 0 bases from J, with 5 bases between. Looked up from germline, CDR1 is MNHNS and CDR2 is SASEGT. The CDR3 DNA follows: TGTGCCAGCAGTGACGTCCTGAACACTGAAGCTTTCTTT. Its translation: CASSDVLNTEAFF.

DNA for the CDR3: TGTGCCAGCAGACCTAGCGGAAACACAGATACGCAGTATTTT. Amino acids: CASRPSGNTDTQYF. V is TRBV7-3 and J is TRBJ2-3, with 7 bases fitting TRBD2. Germline CDR1 reads SGHTA; CDR2 reads FQGTGA. V trimming: 6 bases; J trimming: 2 bases; junction bases outside the gene matches: 5. There are 14 residues in the CDR3.

This chain links TRBV6-5 with TRBJ1-2; TRBD1 matches at 7 bases. J was trimmed by 8 bases and V by 11 bases; bases with no gene match: 11. Germline V gives CDR1 MNHEY, CDR2 SVGAGI. CDR3 size: 12 residues. Written as DNA, the CDR3 is TGTGCCGGTCAGGACAGGAGGAACGGCTACACCTTC. It yields the protein CAGQDRRNGYTF.

V gene TRBV19 combines with J gene TRBJ2-3, with 7 nucleotides matching TRBD2. From germline, CDR1 is LNHDA and CDR2 SQIVND (reference sequence). The CDR3 sequence is 14 residues long. The ends lost 5 bases at V and 5 bases at J; junction bases unmatched: 7. The CDR3 sequence is CASSRTRNKDTQYF. The CDR3 DNA reads as TGTGCCAGTAGTCGGACTAGAAACAAAGATACGCAGTATTTT.

This chain connects TRBV30 to TRBJ2-5; 8 bases agree with TRBD2. CDR3 length: 12 residues. Unmatched junction bases numbered 1, after V lost 5 bases and J lost 2 bases. The V gene's germline CDR1 is GTSNPN and CDR2 SVGIG (reference sequence). CDR3 sequence (DNA): TGTGCCTGGCGGGGGGGACAAGAGACCCAGTACTTC. Amino acid sequence: CAWRGGQETQYF.

The table lists this clone with a few counts. The rearrangement joins TRBV30 to TRBJ2-1; TRBD2 is a possible D gene (7 bases). The CDR3 loop spans 15 amino acids. The germline gives CDR1 GTSNPN, CDR2 SVGIG (reference sequence). The V end was cut by 2 bases, the J end by 7 bases, with 18 bases between. The CDR3 reads CAWSPLAFQGNEQFF. The CDR3, as DNA: TGTGCCTGGAGTCCACTAGCGTTCCAGGGGAATGAGCAGTTCTTC.

This chain joins TRBV7-8 and TRBJ2-5, with 8 bases aligning to TRBD2. Germline CDR1 is SGHVS and CDR2 is FQNEAQ. J gave up 5 bases and V 1 base, and 9 bases lay outside the gene matches. The CDR3 consists of 16 residues. CDR3 bases: TGTGCCAGCAGCTTAGAGGCGGGGGGCCGAGGGGAGACCCAGTACTTC. Its protein product is CASSLEAGGRGETQYF.

The chain has TRBV10-3 and TRBJ2-1; 11 nucleotides align to TRBD2. This CDR3 is 14 amino acids long. The germline V gene encodes CDR1 ENHRY and CDR2 SYGVKD. The junction had 3 bases not matched to a gene; V was cut back by 6 bases and J by 5 bases. The CDR3 DNA sequence: TGTGCCATCAGGGGACTAGCGGTCCACAATGAGCAGTTCTTC. Translating it yields CAIRGLAVHNEQFF.

This clone was counted at least ten times. The chain links TRBV5-4 to TRBJ1-2, with 7 bases identical to TRBD1. V was clipped by 4 bases and J by 2 bases; unmatched bases: 2. This CDR3 has 13 residues. Germline V gene lookup returns CDR1 SGHNT and CDR2 YYREEE (reference sequence). DNA of the CDR3: TGTGCCAGCAGCCCGGACAGGAACTATGGCTACACCTTC. This encodes CASSPDRNYGYTF.

The V gene is TRBV18, the J gene TRBJ2-1; 9 bases are shared with TRBD2. The germline gives CDR1 KGHSH, CDR2 LQKENI. This CDR3 has 13 amino acids. With V trimmed by 5 bases and J by 6 bases, 2 bases remained unmatched. The CDR3 coding sequence is TGTGCCAGCTCAGAGCGGGGGGCCAATGAGCAGTTCTTC. Its protein is CASSERGANEQFF.

The V call is TRBV30, the J call TRBJ2-1; perhaps TRBD2 as D (5 bases). Trimming left V 0 bases short and J 14 bases short, with 11 bases between. Germline CDR1 reads GTSNPN; CDR2 reads SVGIG (reference sequence). The CDR3 covers 11 residues. CDR3 coding DNA: TGTGCCTGGAGTGTACGGGATTGGAAGTTCTTC. As protein: CAWSVRDWKFF.

This clone showed up just once. V is TRBV19 and J is TRBJ2-3; 8 positions agree with TRBD2. The CDR3 loop spans 14 amino acids. J lost 5 bases, V lost 5 bases, and 6 bases had no gene match. CDR1 and CDR2 from the germline V gene are LNHDA and SQIVND (reference sequence). CDR3 coding DNA: TGTGCCAGTAGTCCGGGGGGGCGCAGAGATACGCAGTATTTT. This codes for CASSPGGRRDTQYF.

The V and J genes are TRBV10-1 and TRBJ1-2; D gene ambiguous. CDR1 is WNHNN, CDR2 SYGVQD, per germline (reference sequence). The CDR3 consists of 12 residues. V lost 6 bases and J 8 bases, leaving 13 bases between the germline ends. The CDR3 sequence is CASSDHGGGYTF. The CDR3 DNA reads TGCGCCAGCAGCGACCACGGCGGAGGCTACACCTTC.

The rearrangement uses TRBV6-2 or TRBV6-3 and TRBJ1-2, with 9 nucleotides matching TRBD1. CDR3 size: 17 residues. The germline CDR1 and CDR2 sequences are MNHEY and SVGEGT. V gave up 2 bases and J gave up 4 bases; unmatched junction bases: 11. This CDR3 reads CASSYPFRTGVIYGYTF. The CDR3 DNA reads TGTGCCAGCAGTTACCCATTCCGGACAGGGGTTATCTATGGCTACACCTTC.

The CDR3 region has the DNA TGTGCCAGCAGCTCGACTAGCGGGGGGTCCAGCCTTTCCTACAATGAGCAGTTCTTC. The encoded protein is CASSSTSGGSSLSYNEQFF. The chain has TRBV7-6 and TRBJ2-1, with TRBD2 matching over 13 bases. V gave up 4 bases and J gave up 1 base; unmatched junction bases: 10. Germline loops: CDR1 SGHVS, CDR2 FNYEAQ. The CDR3 covers 19 residues. The variable domain in full, completed from reference TRBV7-6 and TRBJ2-1, reads GAGVSQSPRYKVTKRGQDVALRCDPISGHVSLYWYRQALGQGPEFLTYFNYEAQQDKSGLPNDRFSAERPEGSISTLTIQRTEQRDSAMYRCASSSTSGGSSLSYNEQFFGPGTRLTVL.

The rearrangement links TRBV7-2 to TRBJ2-7, with 8 nucleotides matching TRBD2. This CDR3 contains 14 residues. CDR1 is SGHTA and CDR2 is FQGNSA in the germline V gene. Losses at the gene ends were 1 base for V and 3 bases for J; bases not matched to a gene: 2. In nucleotides, the CDR3 is TGTGCCAGCAGCTTAGAACGGGGGGGCTACGAGCAGTACTTC. Translated: CASSLERGGYEQYF.

This clone has at least ten counts. The chain couples TRBV6-5 to TRBJ2-5; D unclear. There are 13 residues in the CDR3. The V end was cut by 7 bases, the J end by 5 bases, with 14 bases between. Germline loops: CDR1 MNHEY, CDR2 SVGAGI. The CDR3, as DNA: TGTGCCAGCACTAGTTTAACGTCCGAGACCCAGTACTTC. It translates to CASTSLTSETQYF.

The chain links TRBV24-1 to TRBJ2-2, with D tentatively TRBD2 (6 bases). CDR1 and CDR2 from the germline V gene are KGHDR and SFDVKD. The CDR3 covers 15 residues. V gave up 3 bases and J gave up 0 bases, with 7 bases separating them. CDR3 in DNA: TGTGCCACCAGTGATGCGGGGCCGAACACCGGGGAGCTGTTTTTT. This gives the protein CATSDAGPNTGELFF.

The gene calls are TRBV19 and TRBJ2-2, with D perhaps TRBD2 (5 bases). The CDR3 loop spans 16 amino acids. The V end lost 4 bases, the J end lost 4 bases, and 16 bases lay between the germline ends. Germline V gene sequence: CDR1 LNHDA, CDR2 SQIVND (reference sequence). The CDR3 here is CASSSEGGQGTGELFF. The CDR3 DNA follows: TGTGCCAGTAGTAGCGAAGGAGGCCAAGGCACCGGGGAGCTGTTTTTT.

The chain carries TRBV5-1 and TRBJ2-5; 7 nucleotides agree with TRBD1. Unmatched junction bases numbered 7, after V lost 2 bases and J lost 3 bases. Germline V gives CDR1 SGHRS, CDR2 YFSETQ. The CDR3 spans 15 residues. CDR3 in amino acids: CASSFWGDREETQYF. CDR3 nucleotide sequence: TGCGCCAGCAGCTTTTGGGGAGACAGGGAAGAGACCCAGTACTTC.

The chain is built from TRBV6-5 and TRBJ1-2; 9 nucleotides line up with TRBD1. CDR3 length: 14 amino acids. The V gene end was trimmed by 6 bases and the J gene end by 2 bases; junction bases not matched to a gene: 4. The germline V gene has CDR1 MNHEY and CDR2 SVGAGI. The CDR3 nucleotides read TGTGCCAGCAGCGTGACAGGGGGGAACTATGGCTACACCTTC. Protein sequence: CASSVTGGNYGYTF.

The gene calls are TRBV11-2 and TRBJ2-5; tentatively, D is TRBD1 (5 bases). The germline V gene has CDR1 SGHAT and CDR2 FQNNGV. The CDR3 has 14 residues. V dropped 3 bases and J dropped 1 base, with 9 bases sitting between them. CDR3 in amino acids: CASSFDRTQETQYF. DNA for the CDR3: TGTGCCAGCAGCTTCGACAGAACCCAAGAGACCCAGTACTTC.

V and J are TRBV5-1 and TRBJ2-5; the D gene is possibly TRBD1 (7 bases). The CDR3 contains 14 residues. Looked up from germline, CDR1 is SGHRS and CDR2 is YFSETQ. Trimming shortened V by 7 bases and J by 5 bases, and 18 bases separated the two germline ends. The CDR3 loop is CASHRQGGAETQYF. CDR3 nucleotides: TGCGCCAGCCACCGACAGGGAGGAGCGGAGACCCAGTACTTC.

The J gene is TRBJ2-6, the V gene TRBV6-2 or TRBV6-3; 7 bases fit TRBD1. The CDR3 covers 19 residues. Germline assignment: CDR1 MNHEY and CDR2 SVGEGT. V trimming: 5 bases; J trimming: 0 bases; junction bases outside the gene matches: 13. CDR3 nucleotide sequence: TGTGCCAGCAGTGCGCCCCTACAGGGGATCAACTCTGGGGCCAACGTCCTGACTTTC. Protein product: CASSAPLQGINSGANVLTF.

This sequence joins TRBV27 and TRBJ2-3, with TRBD1 identical over 9 bases. The V and J ends lost 6 bases and 3 bases, in that order; junction bases with no gene match: 4. CDR3 length: 14 amino acids. Germline lookup yields CDR1 MNHEY and CDR2 SMNVEV (reference sequence). As DNA, the CDR3 is TGTGCCAGCAGGGGACAGGGTATGACAGATACGCAGTATTTT. Translating gives CASRGQGMTDTQYF.

The chain uses TRBV6-2 or TRBV6-3 and TRBJ2-7; D is possibly TRBD2 (5 bases). The germline V and J ends were trimmed by 4 bases and 6 bases, with 10 bases remaining between them. CDR3 length: 12 amino acids. Germline CDR1 reads MNHEY; CDR2 reads SVGEGT. CDR3 region: CASSSTSREQYF. The CDR3 DNA reads as TGTGCCAGCAGTTCCACTAGTCGCGAGCAGTACTTC.

This clone came up a few times. CDR3 in amino acids: CASASPGQSYSNQPQHF. CDR3 DNA sequence: TGTGCCAGCGCCAGCCCGGGACAGAGTTATAGCAATCAGCCCCAGCATTTT. This chain connects TRBV5-4 to TRBJ1-5; 7 bases line up with TRBD1. The CDR3 is 17 amino acids. Germline trimming cut 7 bases from V and 0 bases from J; bases unmatched to any gene: 13. The germline V gene encodes CDR1 SGHNT and CDR2 YYREEE (reference sequence).

The rearrangement joins TRBV5-7 to TRBJ2-7; no reliable D call. TRBV5-7 is an open reading frame whose function is uncertain. Trimming pared 2 bases from V and 0 bases from J, leaving 12 bases between. The CDR3 is made up of 15 amino acids. The DNA of the CDR3 is TGTGCCAGCAGCTTTGAAGATTCCGGCTCCTACGAGCAGTACGTC. Protein product: CASSFEDSGSYEQYV.

The chain links TRBV2 to TRBJ1-1; 11 bases match TRBD1. Germline V gene lookup returns CDR1 SNHLY and CDR2 FYNNEI. V shed 0 bases, J shed 7 bases, and the junction held 4 bases outside the gene matches. This CDR3 comprises 15 residues. CDR3 in amino acids: CASSEARTGGDEAFF. CDR3 in DNA: TGTGCCAGCAGTGAAGCTCGGACAGGGGGCGATGAAGCTTTCTTT.

V gene TRBV14 combines with J gene TRBJ2-5; 7 nucleotides match TRBD1. This CDR3 is built from 15 residues. Trimming took 3 bases from V and 3 from J; bases not matched to a gene: 7. Germline V CDR1 and CDR2: SGHDN, FVKESK. CDR3 DNA: TGTGCCAGCAGCCACGGATGGCAGGGGGAAGAGACCCAGTACTTC. The encoded protein is CASSHGWQGEETQYF.